The 25 T cell receptor beta chains reported below all come from one sample, sequenced in a study of vaccination effects on CD4 cells after COVID-19 (dated by TCRdb to 2022 to 2024). The ViraFEST assay stimulated PBMC with viral peptide pools and then used TCR sequencing to identify antigen-specific CD4+ T cell clonotypes by expansion. After about 9 days of culture, CD4+ T cells were isolated with the EasySep CD4+ T cell isolation kit. Each participant received two doses of an mRNA SARS-CoV-2 vaccine, either BNT162b2 or mRNA-1273. Library method: the immunoSEQ multiplex PCR assay. TCRdb provides this immuneACCESS table in a form limited to in-frame rearrangements. Some clones are lacking; in checked studies, under half of them reflect an unresolved V gene, and why the rest are absent is not known. The sample has about 66,000 clones on record, about 80% of them singletons. The ten largest clones take up more than 0.85% of the sample.

Their specific antigens are unknown. The source was CD4+ T cells from PBMCs cultured with HCoV-OC43 spike peptides, collected after COVID-19 vaccination. What the cell subset or site label conveys for this sample: HCoV-OC43 spike overlapping peptide pool stimulation. Receptors originate from a human donor who received a COVID-19 vaccine.

V and J are TRBV6-2 or TRBV6-3 and TRBJ2-5; tentatively, D is TRBD2 (5 bases). The CDR3 consists of 15 residues. From germline, CDR1 is MNHEY and CDR2 SVGEGT. V was clipped by 2 bases and J by 5 bases, with 15 bases between them. The CDR3 coding sequence is TGTGCCAGCAGTTACACCCCGCCGGGGAAGGAGACCCAGTACTTC. Protein product: CASSYTPPGKETQYF.

The chain is built from TRBV10-1 and TRBJ1-4; TRBD1 matches at 9 bases. J was trimmed by 7 bases and V by 7 bases; bases with no gene match: 13. CDR3 length: 16 residues. Germline V gene lookup returns CDR1 WNHNN and CDR2 SYGVQD (reference sequence). The CDR3 spells CASNPVPGQGGEKLFF. In DNA form, the CDR3 reads TGCGCCAGCAACCCTGTGCCGGGACAGGGTGGTGAAAAACTGTTTTTT.

This clone has just one count. The chain couples TRBV18 to TRBJ2-2; D is ambiguous. The CDR3 totals 14 residues. Trimming pared 5 bases from V and 0 bases from J, leaving 7 bases between. Looked up from germline, CDR1 is KGHSH and CDR2 is LQKENI. Written as DNA, the CDR3 is TGTGCCAGCTCATCCCTAGCGAACACCGGGGAGCTGTTTTTT. Encoded protein: CASSSLANTGELFF.

V is TRBV6-5 and J is TRBJ1-2; D is unclear. V was pared by 6 bases and J by 5 bases, with 16 bases between. Germline CDR1 reads MNHEY; CDR2 reads SVGAGI. The length of the CDR3 is 14 residues. CDR3 nucleotide sequence: TGTGCCAGCAGCCGAGGACTTAACTCGTATGGCTACACCTTC. Residues: CASSRGLNSYGYTF.

V usage is TRBV10-3 and J usage is TRBJ2-2, with D uncertain. V was cut by 3 bases and J by 4 bases, with 12 bases left in between. Germline assignment: CDR1 ENHRY and CDR2 SYGVKD. CDR3 size: 15 residues. CDR3 nucleotides: TGTGCCATCAGTGAATCTGCAGTTACCACCGGGGAGCTGTTTTTT. Protein: CAISESAVTTGELFF.

This chain uses TRBV2 with TRBJ1-3; no clear D. The ends were cut back, 7 bases at V and 0 bases at J, with 19 bases in the middle. Germline CDR1 and CDR2: SNHLY and FYNNEI. The CDR3 totals 17 residues. CDR3 protein: CASTQRGGIISGNTIYF. For the CDR3, the DNA is TGTGCCAGCACCCAAAGAGGTGGGATAATCTCTGGAAACACCATATATTTT.

This rearrangement joins TRBV5-1 to TRBJ1-2; D may be TRBD1 (6 bases). This CDR3 is built from 15 residues. The V gene lost 3 bases and the J gene lost 8 bases, with 20 bases spanning the gap. Germline values: CDR1 SGHRS, CDR2 YFSETQ. The CDR3, as DNA: TGCGCCAGCAGCTGGGGAGTGGCGGGGGCGCAGGGCTACACCTTC. It yields the protein CASSWGVAGAQGYTF. Drawing the rest from reference TRBV5-1 and TRBJ1-2, the complete variable domain is KAGVTQTPRYLIKTRGQQVTLSCSPISGHRSVSWYQQTPGQGLQFLFEYFSETQRNKGNFPGRFSGRQFSNSRSEMNVSTLELGDSALYLCASSWGVAGAQGYTFGSGTRLTVV.

The CDR3 sequence is CSVEGSPTQGANYGYTF. The CDR3 bases are TGCAGCGTTGAGGGATCCCCTACACAGGGGGCTAACTATGGCTACACCTTC. The genes are TRBV29-1 and TRBJ1-2; 8 bases match TRBD1. Germline V gene lookup returns CDR1 SQVTM and CDR2 ANQGSEA. The CDR3 loop spans 17 amino acids. J lost 0 bases, V lost 3 bases, and 12 bases had no gene match. The variable domain in full, with the rest retrieved from reference TRBV29-1 and TRBJ1-2, is SAVISQKPSRDICQRGTSLTIQCQVDSQVTMMFWYRQQPGQSLTLIATANQGSEATYESGFVIDKFPISRPNLTFSTLTVSNMSPEDSSIYLCSVEGSPTQGANYGYTFGSGTRLTVV.

This clone has only one observation. The genes are TRBV24-1 and TRBJ1-6, with a possible D match to TRBD1 (5 bases). Trimming removed 4 bases from V and 10 bases from J, with 10 bases in between. CDR1 is KGHDR, CDR2 SFDVKD, per germline. This CDR3 has 13 residues. The CDR3 sequence: CATSDRAQSPLHF. CDR3 in DNA: TGTGCCACCAGTGACAGGGCGCAATCACCCCTCCACTTT.

V usage is TRBV24-1 and J usage is TRBJ2-1; D might be TRBD2 (6 bases). Germline-derived CDR1 and CDR2 are KGHDR and SFDVKD. The CDR3 is made up of 17 amino acids. V lost 3 bases, J lost 7 bases, and 21 bases lay in between. The CDR3 reads CATSDPRRGERQNEQFF. In DNA, the CDR3 is TGTGCCACCAGTGATCCACGCCGCGGGGAGCGCCAGAATGAGCAGTTCTTC.

V and J are TRBV10-3 and TRBJ1-4; 9 bases line up with TRBD1. Germline assignment: CDR1 ENHRY and CDR2 SYGVKD. The CDR3 consists of 15 residues. Trimming at V came to 3 bases and at J to 6 bases, leaving 5 bases not matched to a gene. DNA of the CDR3: TGTGCCATCAGTGACCCGGGACAGGGACATGAAAAACTGTTTTTT. It specifies CAISDPGQGHEKLFF.

CDR3 nucleotides: TGTGCCAGCAGCTTAGACAGGGGGCTCTCCTACGAGCAGTACGTC. This sequence encodes CASSLDRGLSYEQYV. The J gene is TRBJ2-7, the V gene TRBV7-8; 9 bases map to TRBD1. This CDR3 region has 15 residues. CDR1 and CDR2 from the germline V gene are SGHVS and FQNEAQ. The J segment lost 0 bases and the V segment lost 1 base, leaving 1 base of the junction unmatched.

This clone came up a few times. The J gene is TRBJ2-7, the V gene TRBV5-6, with 8 bases lining up with TRBD2. Germline V CDR1 and CDR2: SGHDT, YYEEEE. Germline trimming cut 1 base from V and 2 bases from J; bases unmatched to any gene: 8. The CDR3 has 16 residues. Here the CDR3 reads CASSLWAGGDTYEQYV. The CDR3 region has the DNA TGTGCCAGCAGCTTGTGGGCGGGGGGTGACACCTACGAGCAGTACGTC.

The chain employs TRBV5-4 and TRBJ2-3; 7 bases line up with TRBD1. CDR1 is SGHNT and CDR2 is YYREEE in the germline V gene (reference sequence). The CDR3 length is 14 residues. Germline trimming cut 1 base from V and 5 bases from J; bases unmatched to any gene: 4. The CDR3 bases are TGTGCCAGCAGCTTGACAGGGGCGGGAGATACGCAGTATTTT. This sequence encodes CASSLTGAGDTQYF.

DNA of the CDR3: TGTGCCAGCAGCCCCCGGGACTGGAGCTCTGGAAACACCATATATTTT. Encoded protein: CASSPRDWSSGNTIYF. The chain couples TRBV9 to TRBJ1-3, with a tentative D call TRBD1 (5 bases). From germline, CDR1 is SGDLS and CDR2 YYNGEE. This CDR3 has 16 residues. Trimming removed 4 bases at V and 0 bases at J, with 14 bases between.

V and J are TRBV5-1 and TRBJ2-3; 8 bases match TRBD1. In germline, CDR1 is SGHRS, CDR2 YFSETQ. After removal of 4 bases from V and 0 bases from J, the junction contained 4 bases not matched to a gene. This CDR3 spans 15 amino acids. In DNA, the CDR3 is TGCGCCAGCAGCATAGACAGGGGTAGCACAGATACGCAGTATTTT. Protein sequence: CASSIDRGSTDTQYF.

This chain uses TRBV29-1 with TRBJ2-5; 7 nucleotides align to TRBD1. This CDR3 has 11 residues. The germline CDR1 and CDR2 sequences are SQVTM and ANQGSEA. V dropped 3 bases and J dropped 13; count of bases not matched to a gene: 8. This chain's CDR3 is CSVESDRTGYF. The CDR3 nucleotides are TGCAGCGTTGAGTCCGACAGGACAGGGTACTTC.

The CDR3 region has the DNA TGTGCCAGCTCACCGCGGCGACTGGACAGCCTGAACACTGAAGCTTTCTTT. This gives the protein CASSPRRLDSLNTEAFF. The genes are TRBV18 and TRBJ1-1; possibly TRBD1 for D (6 bases). Germline values: CDR1 KGHSH, CDR2 LQKENI. The CDR3 length is 17 residues. V was pared by 3 bases and J by 0 bases, with 17 bases between.

There are a few counts of this clone. The chain couples TRBV7-6 to TRBJ2-5; D tentatively reads TRBD1 or TRBD2 (5 bases each). The germline gives CDR1 SGHVS, CDR2 FNYEAQ. The CDR3 is made up of 16 amino acids. Trimming took 4 bases from V and 7 from J, leaving 22 bases between them. The CDR3 DNA reads TGTGCCAGCAGCTCGCAGGGATTACAAGAGGGCGGGACCCAGTACTTC. Encoded protein: CASSSQGLQEGGTQYF.

This clone has just a few counts. The chain recombines TRBV12-5 with TRBJ2-4; D call uncertain. V dropped 2 bases and J dropped 5 bases, with 4 bases sitting between them. CDR1 is LGHNT, CDR2 FRNRAP, per germline. The CDR3 contains 12 residues. The CDR3 DNA reads as TGTGCTAGTGGTTTGAGGGAAAACATTCAGTACTTC. Its translation is CASGLRENIQYF.

V gene TRBV5-1 combines with J gene TRBJ2-2; 8 bases fit TRBD1. Germline lookup yields CDR1 SGHRS and CDR2 YFSETQ. J lost 3 bases, V lost 4 bases, and 8 bases had no gene match. The CDR3 contains 16 residues. The CDR3 spells CASSGSSGGYTGELFF. The CDR3, as DNA: TGCGCCAGCAGCGGATCTTCAGGGGGCTACACCGGGGAGCTGTTTTTT.

The gene calls are TRBV6-5 and TRBJ1-2, with 9 bases fitting TRBD1. V shed 6 bases and J 6 bases; nucleotides not matched to a gene: 11. The CDR3 is 15 amino acids. Germline CDR1 and CDR2: MNHEY and SVGAGI. DNA of the CDR3: TGTGCCAGCAGCATAACAGGGGGCTACTGGAATGGCTACACCTTC. It specifies CASSITGGYWNGYTF.

The table lists this clone with a count of one. V gene TRBV19 combines with J gene TRBJ1-1; no definite D call. The V and J ends lost 4 bases and 0 bases respectively, with 6 bases between them. This CDR3 has 13 residues. The germline gives CDR1 LNHDA, CDR2 SQIVND (reference sequence). The CDR3, as DNA: TGTGCCAGTAGTAGACCGTTGAACACTGAAGCTTTCTTT. Amino acids: CASSRPLNTEAFF.

The J gene is TRBJ1-4, the V gene TRBV7-9; D may be TRBD1 (6 bases). This CDR3 contains 15 residues. Germline V gene lookup returns CDR1 SEHNR and CDR2 FQNEAQ (reference sequence). The V and J ends lost 5 bases and 10 bases respectively, with 20 bases between them. The CDR3 coding sequence is TGTGCCAGCAGCACACGCAGGTCACAGGGCGGAAAACTGTTTTTT. It yields the protein CASSTRRSQGGKLFF.

The chain employs TRBV12-3 or TRBV12-4 and TRBJ2-5; D ambiguous. CDR3 length equals 11 residues. V lost 1 base, J lost 7 bases, and 4 bases lay in between. CDR3: CASSLGRTQYF. CDR3 nucleotide sequence: TGTGCCAGCAGTTTAGGAAGGACCCAGTACTTC.